These T cell receptor beta chains were read from a single sample in a study of blood T cell repertoires in COVID-19. Produced via immunoSEQ multiplex PCR; TCRdb's table is partial and in-frame only. This sample has over 110,000 clones, with approximately 90% found just once. Material for sequencing was peripheral blood. Source of these receptors: a human donor in a cohort sampled during active COVID-19. Both conserved end residues are part of each CDR3. The D gene is left open where the match is weak. Clone size appears in some rows only: once, few, many, or a class for an expanded clone.

size	V	J	D	DNA	CDR3
.	TRBV6-2/TRBV6-3	TRBJ1-1	.	TGTGCCAGCAGTTACCGCGGCCGATCGAACACTGAAGCTTTCTTT	CASSYRGRSNTEAFF
.	TRBV18	TRBJ2-7	TRBD1	TGTGCCAGCTCACCAGTGGACAGGAACCACGAGCAGTACTTC	CASSPVDRNHEQYF
few	TRBV6-5	TRBJ1-2	.	TGTGCCAGCAGTTACGAGGGGGATTCCTATGGCTACACCTTC	CASSYEGDSYGYTF
.	TRBV4-1	TRBJ2-1	.	TGCGCCAGCAGCCAGCGGTCCAATGAGCAGTTCTTC	CASSQRSNEQFF
.	TRBV25-1	TRBJ2-7	.	TGTGCCAGCAGTCCAACAGGTTACTACGAGCAGTACTTC	CASSPTGYYEQYF
.	TRBV18	TRBJ1-3	TRBD1	TGTGCCAGCTCACAGTCCTCCGGACAGGTCTCTGGAAACACCATATATTTT	CASSQSSGQVSGNTIYF
.	TRBV4-2	TRBJ1-5	.	TGTGCCAGCAGCCGTAACATCGATAGCAATCAGCCCCAGCATTTT	CASSRNIDSNQPQHF
.	TRBV7-6	TRBJ2-7	.	TGTGCCAGCAGCCCCCCGGGGGGCGGCGAGCAGTACTTC	CASSPPGGGEQYF
.	TRBV6-5	TRBJ2-7	.	TGTGCCAGCAGGGGGGCTAGCGGAGGCTACGAGCAGTACTTC	CASRGASGGYEQYF
.	TRBV11-1	TRBJ2-5	.	TGTGCCAGCAGCTCGTGGGGGCGCCAAGAGACCCAGTACTTC	CASSSWGRQETQYF
.	TRBV5-1	TRBJ1-2	TRBD1	TGCGCCAGCAGCCTGCGACAGGGGTCGGAGGGCTACACCTTC	CASSLRQGSEGYTF
once	TRBV19	TRBJ1-2	.	TGTGCCAGTAGCCCCGGGGGGCTATACGATAGGTATGGCTACACCTTC	CASSPGGLYDRYGYTF
.	TRBV7-2	TRBJ2-1	.	TGTGCCAGCAGCCGTGGAGGGCGGAATGAGCAGTTCTTC	CASSRGGRNEQFF
.	TRBV18	TRBJ1-4	TRBD1	TGTGCCAGCTCACCGCGAGGGACAGGGGGAAACGAAAAACTGTTTTTT	CASSPRGTGGNEKLFF
.	TRBV7-2	TRBJ1-5	TRBD1	TGTGCCAGCAGCTTAGTAGGTGGGGGGACAGGGGGCAAACAGCCCCAGCATTTT	CASSLVGGGTGGKQPQHF
.	TRBV27	TRBJ2-1	TRBD2	TGTGCCAGCAGTTCGGGACTAGCGGGGGGGCCTTGGAATGAGCAGTTCTTC	CASSSGLAGGPWNEQFF
.	TRBV9	TRBJ1-1	TRBD1	TGTGCCAGCAGCGCTTACAGGGGTAATCCAGTCGGAGCTTTCTTT	CASSAYRGNPVGAFF
.	TRBV5-4	TRBJ1-4	.	TGTGCCAGCAGCTTGGCTCAGGGGCTTCAAGAAAAACTGTTTTTT	CASSLAQGLQEKLFF
.	TRBV9	TRBJ2-3	TRBD1	TGTGCCAGCAGCAGGGGGCTCACAGATACGCAGTATTTT	CASSRGLTDTQYF
.	TRBV7-8	TRBJ2-3	TRBD2	TGTGCCAGCAGCTTTAGGACTAGCGGCACAGATACGCAGTATTTT	CASSFRTSGTDTQYF
.	TRBV7-9	TRBJ2-3	TRBD2	TGTGCCAGCAGCTTAGCCGGGACTAGCGGGGGGAGAGGAGATACGCAGTATTTT	CASSLAGTSGGRGDTQYF
.	TRBV2	TRBJ2-5	TRBD2	TGTGCCAGCAGGAGGCTTTCCTTGGCTAGCGGGGGGCTGAAAGAGACCCAGTACTTC	CASRRLSLASGGLKETQYF
once	TRBV9	TRBJ2-5	TRBD2	TGTGCCAGCAGCGTTTCGACTAGCGGACAAGAGACCCAGTACTTC	CASSVSTSGQETQYF
.	TRBV30	TRBJ2-1	TRBD2	TGTGCCTGGAGTGCTAGGACTAGCGGGGGAGCTGAGCAGTTCTTC	CAWSARTSGGAEQFF
.	TRBV19	TRBJ1-2	TRBD1	TGTGCCAGTAGTCTTGGGACAGGTACCTTCTCCTATGGCTACACCTTC	CASSLGTGTFSYGYTF
.	TRBV7-3	TRBJ1-2	.	TGTGCCAGCAGCTTAACCAGGGAAGATGGCTACACCTTC	CASSLTREDGYTF
.	TRBV27	TRBJ2-7	.	TGTGCCAGCAGTTGGGGGCCTTTCTCCTACGAGCAGTACTTC	CASSWGPFSYEQYF
.	TRBV18	TRBJ1-2	.	TGTGCCAGCTCACCACCGTCGGGAGAACCTAACTATGGCTACACCTTC	CASSPPSGEPNYGYTF
.	TRBV29-1	TRBJ2-3	.	TGCAGCGTCTCCCAGGGGGGACTCCTCCTCGATACGCAGTATTTT	CSVSQGGLLLDTQYF
.	TRBV19	TRBJ2-7	.	TGTGCCAGTAGTATAGGGGCCACAGGGATCCCCTACGAGCAGTACTTC	CASSIGATGIPYEQYF
once	TRBV13	TRBJ1-2	.	TGTGCCAGCAGCTCTTTTAGGGGAACTTTGGGGGCCGATGGCTACACCTTC	CASSSFRGTLGADGYTF
.	TRBV6-2/TRBV6-3	TRBJ2-6	TRBD2	TGTGCCAGCAGCCCCGCGGGGGGGAGCGGGGGCTACTCTGGGGCCAACGTCCTGACTTTC	CASSPAGGSGGYSGANVLTF
.	TRBV27	TRBJ2-1	TRBD2	TGTGCCAGCAGTTTATCTTGGCGGGGGTCCTACAATGAGCAGTTCTTC	CASSLSWRGSYNEQFF
once	TRBV24-1	TRBJ1-2	.	TGTGCCACCAGTGCGGCAGGGGAAAATCTGGGGGGCTACACCTTC	CATSAAGENLGGYTF
.	TRBV28	TRBJ1-1	TRBD1	TGTGCCAGCAGTGCCTACAGGGGTGATTACACTGAAGCTTTCTTT	CASSAYRGDYTEAFF
few	TRBV9	TRBJ2-7	TRBD1	TGTGCCAGCAGCGAGGACAGGGCACCCTACGAGCAGTACTTC	CASSEDRAPYEQYF
few	TRBV14	TRBJ1-1	.	TGTGCCAGCAGCCGATCCGGGAGGTTGAACACTGAAGCTTTCTTT	CASSRSGRLNTEAFF
.	TRBV10-3	TRBJ2-7	.	TGTGCCATCAGTGGACAGGCTCCCTACGAGCAGTACTTC	CAISGQAPYEQYF
.	TRBV19	TRBJ1-4	.	TGTGCCAGTAGTATGGCAGGGCGGAAGGAAAAACTGTTTTTT	CASSMAGRKEKLFF
few	TRBV11-3	TRBJ2-3	.	TGTGCCAGCAGCTTAGATAGGGGTACGCAGTATTTT	CASSLDRGTQYF
.	TRBV4-1	TRBJ1-2	.	TGCGCCAGCAGCCAAACTCAAGGGGCCGGCGGCTATGGCTACACCTTC	CASSQTQGAGGYGYTF
.	TRBV2	TRBJ2-1	TRBD2	TGTGCCAGCAGTGAACACCCACCCGGGAGGGTCTACAATGAGCAGTTCTTC	CASSEHPPGRVYNEQFF
.	TRBV27	TRBJ2-3	.	TGTGCCAGCAGTTTAGGGCAAGCCTTTCCCACAGATACGCAGTATTTT	CASSLGQAFPTDTQYF
.	TRBV19	TRBJ1-3	.	TGTGCCACCTCCTCTCCCGGAAACACCATATATTTT	CATSSPGNTIYF
.	TRBV3-1/TRBV3-2	TRBJ2-7	.	TGTGCCAGCAGCTCCCGGTACGAGCAGTACTTC	CASSSRYEQYF
few	TRBV12-3/TRBV12-4	TRBJ2-7	.	TGTGCCAGCAGCCCCGGAGGTCCTTACGAGCAGTACTTC	CASSPGGPYEQYF